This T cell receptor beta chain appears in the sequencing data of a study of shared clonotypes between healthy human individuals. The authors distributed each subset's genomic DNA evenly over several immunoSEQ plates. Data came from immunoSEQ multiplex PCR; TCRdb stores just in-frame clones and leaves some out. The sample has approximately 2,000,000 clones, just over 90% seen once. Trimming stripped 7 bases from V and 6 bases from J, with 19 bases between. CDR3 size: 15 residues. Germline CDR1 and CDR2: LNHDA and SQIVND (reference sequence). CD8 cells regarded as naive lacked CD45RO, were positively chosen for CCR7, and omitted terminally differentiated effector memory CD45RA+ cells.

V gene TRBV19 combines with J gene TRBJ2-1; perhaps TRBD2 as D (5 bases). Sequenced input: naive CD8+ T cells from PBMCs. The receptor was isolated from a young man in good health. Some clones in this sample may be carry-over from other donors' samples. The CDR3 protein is CASTAAEWGGNEQFF. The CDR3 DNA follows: TGTGCCAGTACCGCAGCGGAGTGGGGTGGCAATGAGCAGTTCTTC.